Listed below are T cell receptor beta chains from one sample, sequenced in a study of PD-1 blockade in classical Hodgkin lymphoma. Method: immunoSEQ multiplex PCR; TCRdb's copy keeps in-frame clones and lacks some. The table shows 11,000 to 15,000 clones, with roughly three quarters occurring only once. This specimen was peripheral blood mononuclear cells (PBMCs), taken before the second cycle of nivolumab. The receptors were gathered from a human donor with classical Hodgkin lymphoma. The CDR3 runs from the conserved cysteine through the conserved F or W. The D gene is left open where the match is weak. Not every row has a clone size; where given, it reads once, few, many or a size class.

TRBV7-2	TRBD1	TRBJ1-3	.	CASSSWTGSGNTIYF	TGTGCCAGCAGCTCATGGACAGGGTCTGGAAACACCATATATTTT
TRBV7-2	.	TRBJ1-1	few	CASRNRNVNTEAFF	TGTGCCAGCAGGAACAGGAATGTGAACACTGAAGCTTTCTTT
TRBV2	.	TRBJ2-7	few	CASSGPKGRNSYEQYF	TGTGCCAGCAGTGGACCCAAGGGAAGAAACTCCTACGAGCAGTACTTC
TRBV6-1	TRBD1	TRBJ2-2	.	CASRPPDRAGGELFF	TGTGCCAGCAGGCCCCCGGACAGGGCGGGCGGGGAGCTGTTTTTT
TRBV7-9	TRBD1	TRBJ2-7	.	CASSLAGGNPFYEQYF	TGTGCCAGCAGCTTAGCAGGGGGCAATCCTTTCTACGAGCAGTACTTC
TRBV25-1	.	TRBJ2-1	once	CASSDDRKGLYEQFF	TGTGCCAGCAGTGACGACAGAAAGGGTCTCTATGAGCAGTTCTTC
TRBV2	.	TRBJ1-5	.	CASSRGGQPQHF	TGTGCCAGCAGCCGGGGGGGACAGCCCCAGCATTTT
TRBV6-5	TRBD1	TRBJ2-2	.	CASSYRDRVTGELFF	TGTGCCAGCAGTTACCGGGACAGGGTTACCGGGGAGCTGTTTTTT
TRBV27	.	TRBJ1-1	.	CASSLSGGLNTEAFF	TGTGCCAGCAGTTTATCGGGGGGCCTGAACACTGAAGCTTTCTTT
TRBV7-3	.	TRBJ2-3	.	CASSKSGTTTDTQYF	TGTGCCAGCAGCAAATCCGGGACAACCACAGATACGCAGTATTTT
TRBV19	TRBD2	TRBJ2-1	.	CASKSAAGGPPYNEQFF	TGTGCCAGTAAAAGCGCAGCGGGGGGGCCACCGTACAATGAGCAGTTCTTC
TRBV5-4	TRBD1	TRBJ1-3	.	CASSLGGQGAGNTIYF	TGTGCCAGCAGCCTGGGGGGCCAGGGGGCTGGAAACACCATATATTTT
TRBV28	.	TRBJ1-2	.	CASRLPGAPTNYGYTF	TGTGCCAGCAGACTGCCTGGGGCACCAACTAACTATGGCTACACCTTC
TRBV10-2	.	TRBJ1-6	.	CASSEFQGNSPLHF	TGCGCCAGCAGTGAGTTCCAGGGTAATTCACCCCTCCACTTT
TRBV10-3	.	TRBJ1-6	few	CAISEVDSPLHF	TGTGCCATCAGTGAGGTGGATTCACCCCTCCACTTT
TRBV7-8	TRBD1	TRBJ1-5	.	CASSQTGVQPQHF	TGTGCCAGCAGCCAAACAGGGGTCCAGCCCCAGCATTTT
TRBV11-2	.	TRBJ2-5	.	CASTTVGLRETQYF	TGTGCCAGCACCACTGTGGGGCTTCGAGAGACCCAGTACTTC
TRBV9	TRBD2	TRBJ2-1	.	CASSASSGISYNEQFF	TGTGCCAGCAGCGCGTCTAGCGGCATCTCCTACAATGAGCAGTTCTTC
TRBV19	TRBD1	TRBJ1-1	.	CASSKGQLNTEAFF	TGTGCCAGTTCGAAGGGACAGCTGAACACTGAAGCTTTCTTT
TRBV4-1	.	TRBJ1-1	few	CASSQGSEAFF	TGCGCCAGCAGCCAAGGAAGTGAAGCTTTCTTT
TRBV5-1	.	TRBJ1-1	once	CASSLALNTEAFF	TGCGCCAGCAGCTTGGCACTCAACACTGAAGCTTTCTTT
TRBV6-1	.	TRBJ2-5	medium-sized	CASSEGVSPRETQYF	TGTGCCAGCAGTGAAGGCGTCAGCCCTAGGGAGACCCAGTACTTC
TRBV5-5	.	TRBJ1-5	.	CASSLEAGSNQPQHF	TGTGCCAGCAGCTTGGAAGCAGGGAGCAATCAGCCCCAGCATTTT
TRBV28	.	TRBJ1-5	.	CASSLPINQPQHF	TGTGCCAGCAGTTTACCAATCAATCAGCCCCAGCATTTT
TRBV6-1	TRBD1	TRBJ2-7	.	CASGSTGNTYEQYF	TGTGCCAGCGGATCGACAGGGAATACCTACGAGCAGTACTTC
TRBV9	TRBD1	TRBJ2-1	.	CASSVGPGTAYNEQFF	TGTGCCAGCAGCGTAGGACCCGGGACAGCCTACAATGAGCAGTTCTTC
TRBV2	TRBD2	TRBJ2-2	few	CASSVTTGLAGVSKAGELFF	TGTGCCAGCAGTGTCACAACGGGACTAGCGGGGGTTAGTAAGGCCGGGGAGCTGTTTTTT
TRBV4-1	.	TRBJ2-7	.	CASSQEDGLYEQYF	TGCGCCAGCAGCCAAGAAGATGGGCTCTACGAGCAGTACTTC
TRBV4-3	TRBD2	TRBJ2-5	.	CASSPQPLAGGPETQYF	TGCGCCAGCAGCCCCCAACCTCTAGCGGGGGGCCCAGAGACCCAGTACTTC
TRBV2	.	TRBJ1-2	once	CASSRWSDYGYTF	TGTGCCAGCAGCCGTTGGTCAGATTATGGCTACACCTTC
TRBV27	.	TRBJ2-1	.	CASSTKTLPRGNEQFF	TGTGCCAGCAGTACCAAGACTTTACCCCGGGGTAATGAGCAGTTCTTC
TRBV6-1	.	TRBJ1-5	.	CASSGGSLSNQPQHF	TGTGCCAGCAGTGGGGGATCACTTAGCAATCAGCCCCAGCATTTT
TRBV5-1	.	TRBJ1-1	.	CASKSAPGISNTEAFF	TGCGCCAGCAAATCAGCACCAGGGATTTCGAACACTGAAGCTTTCTTT
TRBV19	TRBD1	TRBJ2-7	.	CASSIRAGTGGYEQYF	TGTGCCAGTAGTATTAGGGCAGGGACAGGTGGCTACGAGCAGTACTTC
TRBV6-5	.	TRBJ1-2	.	CASSPTQFYGYTF	TGTGCCAGCAGTCCCACCCAATTTTATGGCTACACCTTC
TRBV7-2	.	TRBJ2-5	.	CASSSSGGQGETQYF	TGTGCCAGCAGCTCCAGTGGTGGCCAGGGCGAGACCCAGTACTTC
TRBV4-3	TRBD2	TRBJ2-3	.	CASSQEIGLAGSDTQYF	TGCGCCAGCAGCCAAGAGATCGGACTAGCGGGTTCAGATACGCAGTATTTT
TRBV4-1	TRBD1	TRBJ1-6	.	CASSSDAQGDSPLHF	TGCGCCAGCAGCTCGGACGCGCAGGGGGATTCACCCCTCCACTTT
TRBV9	TRBD2	TRBJ2-1	once	CASSVGVLAGGLSYNEQFF	TGTGCCAGCAGCGTAGGAGTCCTAGCGGGGGGGCTGTCCTACAATGAGCAGTTCTTC
TRBV7-9	.	TRBJ1-5	once	CASSLEVNQPQHF	TGTGCCAGCAGCTTAGAAGTCAATCAGCCCCAGCATTTT
TRBV9	TRBD1	TRBJ1-1	.	CASSPDRGWTEAFF	TGTGCCAGCAGCCCCGACAGGGGTTGGACTGAAGCTTTCTTT
TRBV30	TRBD1	TRBJ2-2	.	CAWSQQGARGELFF	TGTGCCTGGAGTCAGCAGGGGGCGCGCGGGGAGCTGTTTTTT
TRBV19	TRBD2	TRBJ2-3	.	CASSLEHATSGGYTDTQYF	TGTGCCAGTAGTCTCGAACACGCGACTAGCGGGGGGTACACAGATACGCAGTATTTT
TRBV7-8	TRBD1	TRBJ1-2	.	CASSSQGAGGYTF	TGTGCCAGCAGCTCCCAGGGGGCTGGTGGCTACACCTTC
TRBV19	TRBD1	TRBJ2-1	.	CASSTWDSLNYNEQFF	TGTGCCAGTAGTACTTGGGACAGTCTTAACTACAATGAGCAGTTCTTC
TRBV4-3	.	TRBJ2-1	.	CASTHPGPGANYNEQFF	TGCGCCAGCACCCACCCCGGGCCCGGGGCCAACTACAATGAGCAGTTCTTC
TRBV7-2	TRBD1	TRBJ2-7	.	CASSHRWPGTGGREQYF	TGTGCCAGCAGCCACCGTTGGCCCGGGACAGGGGGTAGGGAGCAGTACTTC
TRBV6-6	.	TRBJ2-3	.	CASSGDLTSTDTQYF	TGTGCCAGCAGTGGGGACCTAACTAGCACAGATACGCAGTATTTT
TRBV5-5	.	TRBJ1-6	.	CASSRDIDSYNSPLHF	TGTGCCAGCAGCCGGGACATAGACTCCTATAATTCACCCCTCCACTTT